This TCR beta chain was obtained from a study of blood T cells in healthy people across ages. This clonotype was seen a single time. Every sample yielded at least 7 million isolated PBMCs. The authors ran a second PCR of 7 to 11 cycles using a sample-barcoded 5' primer and a J-beta primer mix. TCRdb re-called the 5' RACE reads through MiXCR, storing one row per CDR3 protein. The sample gives 550,000 to 800,000 distinct CDR3 sequences, about 21% of which show up once; 3.6% is in the top ten. The specimen was blood. The sequence was obtained from a man between 65 and 80 years old in good health.

CDR3: CASSLGIPQPEAFF. CDR3 sequence (DNA): TGCGCCAGCAGCCTCGGGATCCCGCAACCTGAAGCTTTCTTT. The rearrangement links TRBV5-1 to TRBJ1-1; no reliable D call. Between the trimmed V and J ends, which lost 4 bases and 6 bases, there was a span of 16 bases. CDR1 and CDR2 from the germline V gene are SGHRS and YFSETQ. The CDR3 is 14 amino acids.